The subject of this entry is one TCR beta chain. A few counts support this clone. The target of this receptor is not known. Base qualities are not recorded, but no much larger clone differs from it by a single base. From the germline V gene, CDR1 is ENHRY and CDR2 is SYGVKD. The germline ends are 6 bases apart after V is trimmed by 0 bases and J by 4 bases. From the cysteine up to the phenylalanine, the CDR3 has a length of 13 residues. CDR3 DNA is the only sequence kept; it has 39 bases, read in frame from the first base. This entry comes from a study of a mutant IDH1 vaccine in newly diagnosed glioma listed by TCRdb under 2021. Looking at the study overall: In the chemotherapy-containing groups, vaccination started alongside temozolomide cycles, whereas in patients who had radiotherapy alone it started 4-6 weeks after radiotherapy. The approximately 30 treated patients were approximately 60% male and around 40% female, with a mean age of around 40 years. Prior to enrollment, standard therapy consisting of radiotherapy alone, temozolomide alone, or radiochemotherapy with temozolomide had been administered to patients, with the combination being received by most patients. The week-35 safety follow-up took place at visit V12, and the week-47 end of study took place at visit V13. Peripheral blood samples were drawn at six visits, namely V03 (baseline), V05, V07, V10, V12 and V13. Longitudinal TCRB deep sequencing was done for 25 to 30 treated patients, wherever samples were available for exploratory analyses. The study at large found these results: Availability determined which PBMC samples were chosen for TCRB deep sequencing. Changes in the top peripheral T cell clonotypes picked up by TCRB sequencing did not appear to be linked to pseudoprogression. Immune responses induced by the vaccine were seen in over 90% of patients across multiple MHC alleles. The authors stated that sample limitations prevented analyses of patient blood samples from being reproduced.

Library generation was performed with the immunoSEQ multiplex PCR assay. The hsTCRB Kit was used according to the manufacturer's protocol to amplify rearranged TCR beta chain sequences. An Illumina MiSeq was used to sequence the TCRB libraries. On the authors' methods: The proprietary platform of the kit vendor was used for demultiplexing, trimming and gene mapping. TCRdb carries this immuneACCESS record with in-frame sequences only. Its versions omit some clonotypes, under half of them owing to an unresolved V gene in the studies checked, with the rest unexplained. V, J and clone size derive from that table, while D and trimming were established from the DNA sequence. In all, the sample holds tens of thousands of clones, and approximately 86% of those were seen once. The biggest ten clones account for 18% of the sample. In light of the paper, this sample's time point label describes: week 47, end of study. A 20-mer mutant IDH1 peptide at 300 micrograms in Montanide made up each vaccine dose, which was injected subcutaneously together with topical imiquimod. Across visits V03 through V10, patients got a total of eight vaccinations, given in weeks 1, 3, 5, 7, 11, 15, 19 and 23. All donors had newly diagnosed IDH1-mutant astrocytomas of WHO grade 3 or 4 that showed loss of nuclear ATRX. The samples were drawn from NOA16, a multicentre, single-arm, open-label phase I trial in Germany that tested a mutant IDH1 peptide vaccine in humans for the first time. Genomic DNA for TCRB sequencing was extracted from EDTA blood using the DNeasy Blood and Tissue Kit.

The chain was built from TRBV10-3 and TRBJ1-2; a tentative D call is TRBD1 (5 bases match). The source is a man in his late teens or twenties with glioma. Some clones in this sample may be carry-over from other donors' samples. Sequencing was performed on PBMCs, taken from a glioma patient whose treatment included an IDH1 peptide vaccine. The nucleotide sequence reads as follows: TGTGCCATCAGTGAGTCGGGGGTCTATGGCTACACCTTC. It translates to CAISESGVYGYTF.